This TCR beta chain was sequenced in a study of CD8+ T cells in alopecia areata. Study-level information: The tofacitinib course ran for 6 to 18 months and was followed by 6 months off drug. Study results and limitations: Lesional scalp exceeded normal scalp in clonality, especially in alopecia totalis/universalis. The study found that many expanded lesional clones persisted in scalp and blood during tofacitinib. The study found tofacitinib significantly decreased scalp clonality and expanded CD8+ clones among the top 100.

A note on this clone: The antigen remains undetermined.

Following extraction, RNA underwent reverse transcription to cDNA, which served as the sequencing template. Sequenced by immunoSEQ multiplex PCR; TCRdb stores in-frame clones only, minus some. This repertoire shows 200,000 or so clones, roughly 50% found once; its top ten account for 5.5%. Germline V lookup: CDR1 SGHRS, CDR2 YFSETQ. The CDR3 is made up of 15 amino acids. The V end lost 0 bases, the J end lost 5 bases, and 11 bases lay between the germline ends. The sample's treatment: oral pan-JAK inhibitor, 5-10 mg twice daily. Material: CD4+ T cells sorted from blood, obtained at week 24, from a patient treated with tofacitinib. This TCR was sampled from a human donor with alopecia areata. V and J are TRBV5-1 and TRBJ2-2; no clear D gene. For the CDR3, the DNA is TGCGCCAGCAGCTTGGGCAGTGGGGATACCGGGGAGCTGTTTTTT. This translates into CASSLGSGDTGELFF. The full variable domain, its missing parts supplied by reference TRBV5-1 and TRBJ2-2, is KAGVTQTPRYLIKTRGQQVTLSCSPISGHRSVSWYQQTPGQGLQFLFEYFSETQRNKGNFPGRFSGRQFSNSRSEMNVSTLELGDSALYLCASSLGSGDTGELFFGEGSRLTVL.